This entry concerns a single T cell receptor beta chain. As yet, its antigen is unknown. Germline assignment: CDR1 SGHTS and CDR2 YDEGEE. This CDR3 contains 15 residues. The junction had 8 bases not matched to a gene; V was cut back by 4 bases and J by 5 bases. The sample originates from a study of cytomegalovirus exposure and HLA in healthy donors. The PCR used 60 Vbeta and 13 Jbeta primers. Produced via immunoSEQ multiplex PCR; TCRdb's table is partial and in-frame only. The data contain more than 85,000 clones, roughly 76% of them singletons. Study-level findings and limits: Fewer N-insertions (relative to the roughly 610-donor mean) were reportedly seen in an Asian-associated ancestry cluster in a later analysis.

The sequenced sample consisted of PBMCs. The chain uses TRBV5-8 and TRBJ1-1; TRBD1 aligns across 10 bases. The origin of this receptor is a man aged 25-45 years in good health and CMV-seropositive. CDR3 sequence (DNA): TGTGCCAGCAGCCAACCGGGACAGGGGAATACTGAAGCTTTCTTT. Its translation is CASSQPGQGNTEAFF.